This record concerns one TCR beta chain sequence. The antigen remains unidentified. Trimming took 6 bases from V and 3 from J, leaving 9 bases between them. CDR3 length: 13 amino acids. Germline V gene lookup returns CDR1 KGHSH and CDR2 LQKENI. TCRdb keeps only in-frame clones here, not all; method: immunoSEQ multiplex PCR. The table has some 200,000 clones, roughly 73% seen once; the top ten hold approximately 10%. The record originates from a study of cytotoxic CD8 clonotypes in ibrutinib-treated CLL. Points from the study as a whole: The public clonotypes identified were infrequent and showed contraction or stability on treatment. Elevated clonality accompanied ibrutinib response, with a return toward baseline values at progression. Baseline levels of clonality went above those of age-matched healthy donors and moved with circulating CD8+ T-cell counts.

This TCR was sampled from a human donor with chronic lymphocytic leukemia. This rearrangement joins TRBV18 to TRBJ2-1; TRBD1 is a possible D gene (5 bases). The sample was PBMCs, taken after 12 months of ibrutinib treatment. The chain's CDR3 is CASSHRFYNEQFF. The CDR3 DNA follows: TGTGCCAGCTCCCACAGGTTCTACAATGAGCAGTTCTTC.